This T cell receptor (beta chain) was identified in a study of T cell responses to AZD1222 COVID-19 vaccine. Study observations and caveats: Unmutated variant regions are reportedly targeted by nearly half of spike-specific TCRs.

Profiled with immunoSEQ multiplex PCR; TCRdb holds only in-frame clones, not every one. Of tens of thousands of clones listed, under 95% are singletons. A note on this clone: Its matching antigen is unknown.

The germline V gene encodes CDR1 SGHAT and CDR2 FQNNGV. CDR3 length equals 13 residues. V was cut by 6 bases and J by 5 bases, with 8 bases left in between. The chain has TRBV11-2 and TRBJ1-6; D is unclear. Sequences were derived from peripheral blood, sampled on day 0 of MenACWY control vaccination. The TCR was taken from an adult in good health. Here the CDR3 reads CASSFYHNSPLHF. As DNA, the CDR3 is TGTGCCAGCAGTTTTTACCATAATTCACCCCTCCACTTT.